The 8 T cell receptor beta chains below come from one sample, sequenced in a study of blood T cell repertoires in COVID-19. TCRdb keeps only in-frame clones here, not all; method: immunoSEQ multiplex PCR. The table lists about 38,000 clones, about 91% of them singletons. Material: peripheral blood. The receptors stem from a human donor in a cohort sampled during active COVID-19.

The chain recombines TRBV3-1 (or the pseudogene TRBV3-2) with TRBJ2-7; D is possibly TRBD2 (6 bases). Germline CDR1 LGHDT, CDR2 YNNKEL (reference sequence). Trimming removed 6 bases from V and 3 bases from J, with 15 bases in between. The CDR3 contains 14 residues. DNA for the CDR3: TGTGCCAGCAGACGTAGCGGCACTAACTACGAGCAGTACTTC. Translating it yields CASRRSGTNYEQYF.

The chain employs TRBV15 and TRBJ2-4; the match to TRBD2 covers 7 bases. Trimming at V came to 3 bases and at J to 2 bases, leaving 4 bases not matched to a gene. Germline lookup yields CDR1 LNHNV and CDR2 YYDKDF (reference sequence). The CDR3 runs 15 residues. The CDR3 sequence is CATSSGLVSKNIQYF. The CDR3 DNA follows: TGTGCCACCAGCAGTGGACTAGTCTCCAAAAACATTCAGTACTTC.

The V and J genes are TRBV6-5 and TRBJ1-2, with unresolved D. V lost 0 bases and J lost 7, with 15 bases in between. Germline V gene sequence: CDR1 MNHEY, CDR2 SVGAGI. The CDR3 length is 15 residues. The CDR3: CASSYSNSPAVGYTF. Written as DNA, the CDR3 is TGTGCCAGCAGTTACTCGAATAGTCCGGCGGTTGGCTACACCTTC.

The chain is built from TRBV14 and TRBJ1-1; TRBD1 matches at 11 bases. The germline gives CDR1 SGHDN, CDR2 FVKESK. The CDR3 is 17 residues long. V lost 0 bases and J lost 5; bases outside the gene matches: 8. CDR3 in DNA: TGTGCCAGCAGCCAAGATCTCTTAGGGACAGGGGGGACTGAAGCTTTCTTT. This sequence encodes CASSQDLLGTGGTEAFF.

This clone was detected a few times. The CDR3 region is CASSIQSSSSYNEQFF. The CDR3 nucleotides read TGTGCCAGTAGCATACAGTCCTCAAGCTCCTACAATGAGCAGTTCTTC. The rearrangement uses TRBV19 and TRBJ2-1; D gene unclear. In germline, CDR1 is LNHDA, CDR2 SQIVND (reference sequence). CDR3 length: 16 residues. V was shortened by 6 bases and J by 0 bases, with 15 bases between the two germline ends.

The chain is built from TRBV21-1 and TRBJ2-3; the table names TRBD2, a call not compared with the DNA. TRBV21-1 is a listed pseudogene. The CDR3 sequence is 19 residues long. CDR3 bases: TGTGCCAGCAGCAAACCGGTTAGGACTACCAGGGATCGCACAGATACGCAGTATTTT. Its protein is CASSKPVRTTRDRTDTQYF.

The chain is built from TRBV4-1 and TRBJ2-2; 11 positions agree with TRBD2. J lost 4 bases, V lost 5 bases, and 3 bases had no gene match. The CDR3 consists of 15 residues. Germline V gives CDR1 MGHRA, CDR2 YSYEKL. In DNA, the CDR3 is TGCGCCAGCAGCTCTGGACTAGCGGGCACCGGGGAGCTGTTTTTT. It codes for CASSSGLAGTGELFF.

In DNA, the CDR3 is TGTGCCAGTAGCCGGAGACAGGGGTTCGGGGCAGATACGCAGTATTTT. It encodes CASSRRQGFGADTQYF. The chain employs TRBV19 and TRBJ2-3; 8 bases line up with TRBD1. Germline V gene sequence: CDR1 LNHDA, CDR2 SQIVND (reference sequence). The CDR3 has 16 amino acids. J was trimmed by 4 bases and V by 6 bases; bases with no gene match: 12.